A single sample is the source of the 5 T cell receptor beta chains below, sequenced in a study of blood T cell repertoires in COVID-19. Method: immunoSEQ multiplex PCR; TCRdb's copy keeps in-frame clones and lacks some. The sample carries approximately 50,000 clones, 90% to 95% recorded once. Sequencing was done on a sample of peripheral blood. The source is a human donor in a cohort sampled during active COVID-19.

This chain links TRBV5-1 with TRBJ2-7; tentative D call: TRBD1 (6 bases). CDR1 is SGHRS and CDR2 is YFSETQ in the germline V gene. Trimming removed 4 bases from V and 0 bases from J, with 11 bases in between. This CDR3 is built from 14 residues. In nucleotides, the CDR3 is TGCGCCAGCAGCCTTACAGGGTCCTCCTACGAGCAGTACTTC. Protein product: CASSLTGSSYEQYF.

This chain joins TRBV4-1 and TRBJ2-6; weak D call: TRBD1 (6 bases). Trimming took off 4 bases at V and 0 bases at J, with 10 bases between the two ends. Germline CDR1 reads MGHRA; CDR2 reads YSYEKL. CDR3 length: 16 residues. CDR3 loop: CASSRLGGSGANVLTF. Here the CDR3 DNA reads TGCGCCAGCAGCCGGTTAGGGGGCTCTGGGGCCAACGTCCTGACTTTC.

This chain connects TRBV24-1 to TRBJ2-5; the D gene is possibly TRBD2 (6 bases). The CDR3 totals 15 residues. V lost 3 bases to trimming and J lost 2 bases, with 12 bases between them. The germline V gene has CDR1 KGHDR and CDR2 SFDVKD. The CDR3 loop reads CATSDHGDFQETQYF. The DNA for the CDR3 is TGTGCCACCAGTGATCACGGGGACTTTCAAGAGACCCAGTACTTC.

This clone has more than one count but fewer than ten. V is TRBV3-1 (or the pseudogene TRBV3-2) and J is TRBJ1-5; TRBD1 matches at 8 bases. Germline V CDR1 and CDR2: LGHDT, YNNKEL (reference sequence). The CDR3 loop spans 15 amino acids. After removal of 1 base from V and 6 bases from J, the junction contained 5 bases not matched to a gene. The CDR3 sequence is CASSQGRGQSQPQHF. The CDR3 DNA is TGTGCCAGCAGCCAAGGCAGGGGGCAGAGTCAGCCCCAGCATTTT.

In its sample, this clone was seen once. This chain uses TRBV20-1 with TRBJ2-1; 8 bases are shared with TRBD2. Looked up from germline, CDR1 is DFQATT and CDR2 is SNEGSKA (reference sequence). This CDR3 has 11 residues. The trim removed 6 bases at V and 9 bases at J, leaving 4 bases unmatched. The CDR3 DNA reads as TGCAGTGCGGGCGGGGGGCCTGAGCAGTTCTTC. Translation gives CSAGGGPEQFF.